The 5 T cell receptor beta chains listed next were all sequenced from one sample in a study of radiation and T cells in renal cell carcinoma. Time point specified: baseline pretreatment blood. Documented treatment: 15 Gy SBRT to primary tumor, nephrectomy 4 weeks later. Clones were sequenced by immunoSEQ multiplex PCR, and TCRdb holds only the in-frame ones, with some missing. The data contain about 140,000 clones, over 65% of them singletons. Sequencing was performed on blood, taken from a patient whose treatment included radiotherapy and nephrectomy. All receptors derive from a woman in her forties or fifties with renal cell carcinoma.

J is TRBJ2-1 and V is TRBV4-1, with TRBD2 matching 10 bases. J lost 7 bases, V lost 3 bases, and 9 bases had no gene match. The CDR3 contains 16 residues. CDR1 is MGHRA, CDR2 YSYEKL, per germline. The CDR3 DNA is TGCGCCAGCAGCCATAGTGAGGCTAGCGGGAGTAATGAGCAGTTCTTC. It is translated as CASSHSEASGSNEQFF.

The rearrangement links TRBV29-1 to TRBJ2-7; D might be TRBD1 (8 bases). V lost 6 bases to trimming and J lost 4 bases, with 16 bases between them. CDR1 and CDR2 (germline): SQVTM, ANQGSEA. CDR3 length: 13 amino acids. CDR3 loop: CSVYRGGAYEQYF. In DNA form, the CDR3 reads TGCAGCGTCTACAGGGGGGGGGCGTACGAGCAGTACTTC.

The V and J genes are TRBV6-1 and TRBJ1-1; D gene uncertain. This CDR3 has 13 amino acids. V lost 4 bases and J lost 2, with 8 bases in between. CDR1 and CDR2 from the germline V gene are MNHNS and SASEGT. Written as DNA, the CDR3 is TGTGCCAGCAGTGTTGTGGGTAACACTGAAGCTTTCTTT. This sequence encodes CASSVVGNTEAFF.

The chain carries TRBV11-2 and TRBJ1-2; D is undetermined. Germline values: CDR1 SGHAT, CDR2 FQNNGV. The ends were cut back, 5 bases at V and 4 bases at J, with 11 bases in the middle. CDR3 size: 13 residues. The CDR3: CASSPDIFYGYTF. CDR3 DNA: TGTGCCAGCAGCCCTGACATATTCTATGGCTACACCTTC.

The chain employs TRBV19 and TRBJ2-1, with 9 bases matching TRBD1. The CDR3 has 15 amino acids. V shed 5 bases, J shed 5 bases, and the junction held 7 bases outside the gene matches. Per germline, CDR1 LNHDA and CDR2 SQIVND (reference sequence). CDR3 sequence: CASSWDRVLDNEQFF. The CDR3 DNA reads as TGTGCCAGTAGTTGGGACAGGGTTTTAGACAATGAGCAGTTCTTC.